Listed below are T cell receptor beta chains from one sample, sequenced in a study of shared clonotypes between healthy human individuals. Profiling relied on immunoSEQ multiplex PCR, and the TCRdb table lists in-frame clones only, not all of them. The profile shows 1.5 million to 2.5 million clones, about 95% of them singletons. Sequenced: naive CD8+ T cells sorted from blood. The receptors here all came from a man aged 18 to 29 in good health. Each CDR3 is given with its conserved first and last residue. A D gene is named only where the DNA matches it firmly. A row's size may be missing; if present it is once, few, many or a size class.

-	TRBV7-6	19	-	TRBJ2-3	CASSLLFQGGNQDTDTQYF	TGTGCCAGCAGCTTACTCTTTCAGGGCGGTAATCAAGACACAGATACGCAGTATTTT
-	TRBV7-9	15	-	TRBJ1-5	CASSFGGRGNQPQHF	TGTGCCAGCAGCTTCGGGGGTAGGGGCAATCAGCCCCAGCATTTT
TRBD1	TRBV10-1	15	-	TRBJ2-5	CASSATGTDQETQYF	TGCGCCAGCAGTGCGACCGGGACAGATCAAGAGACCCAGTACTTC
TRBD2	TRBV30	16	-	TRBJ2-7	CAWSVVGTPGGYEQYF	TGTGCCTGGAGTGTAGTAGGGACTCCGGGGGGCTACGAGCAGTACTTC
-	TRBV27	14	-	TRBJ1-6	CASSLIPYNSPLHF	TGTGCCAGCAGTTTAATCCCCTATAATTCACCCCTCCACTTT
TRBD1	TRBV10-1	13	-	TRBJ2-1	CASSAAGTDEQFF	TGCGCCAGCAGTGCCGCCGGGACAGATGAGCAGTTCTTC
-	TRBV6-1	13	-	TRBJ2-7	CASNSGSVYEQYF	TGTGCCAGCAACTCGGGGTCCGTCTACGAGCAGTACTTC
TRBD2	TRBV6-6	13	-	TRBJ2-1	CASTKREVNEQFF	TGTGCCAGCACAAAGCGGGAGGTTAATGAGCAGTTCTTC
-	TRBV4-3	15	-	TRBJ2-7	CASSQDRLGGSEQYF	TGCGCCAGCAGCCAAGATCGCCTAGGGGGATCCGAGCAGTACTTC
TRBD2	TRBV7-3	15	-	TRBJ2-1	CASSFGAGGNNEQFF	TGTGCCAGCAGCTTCGGAGCGGGGGGCAACAATGAGCAGTTCTTC
TRBD1	TRBV13	14	-	TRBJ2-1	CASSPGQGLDEQFF	TGTGCCAGCAGCCCGGGACAGGGCCTCGATGAGCAGTTCTTC
-	TRBV6-1	13	-	TRBJ1-2	CAVAAGVNYGYTF	TGTGCCGTCGCGGCGGGGGTTAACTATGGCTACACCTTC
TRBD1	TRBV5-6	17	once	TRBJ2-1	CASSARDRGIPYNEQFF	TGTGCCAGCAGCGCCCGGGACAGGGGAATCCCCTACAATGAGCAGTTCTTC
-	TRBV11-2	13	-	TRBJ2-7	CASSLERRYEQYF	TGTGCCAGCAGCTTAGAACGTCGGTACGAGCAGTACTTC
-	TRBV11-1	11	-	TRBJ2-7	CASSENYEQYF	TGTGCCAGCAGCGAAAACTACGAGCAGTACTTC
TRBD1	TRBV27	13	once	TRBJ2-7	CASSLSGGYEQYF	TGTGCCAGCAGTTTGTCAGGGGGATACGAGCAGTACTTC
-	TRBV7-9	14	-	TRBJ2-5	CASSPKRVQETQYF	TGTGCCAGCAGCCCCAAGAGAGTCCAAGAGACCCAGTACTTC
-	TRBV12-5	13	once	TRBJ2-5	CASGLGPKGGVYF	TGTGCTAGTGGTTTGGGACCCAAGGGGGGGGTTTACTTC
-	TRBV6-6	14	-	TRBJ2-1	CASSMTGSYNEQFF	TGTGCCAGCAGTATGACTGGCTCCTACAATGAGCAGTTCTTC
-	TRBV6-5	16	-	TRBJ1-1	CASSYYEGRVGTEAFF	TGTGCCAGCAGTTACTACGAGGGTCGAGTTGGCACTGAAGCTTTCTTT
-	TRBV5-6	16	-	TRBJ1-4	CASSTDLGDSWEKLFF	TGTGCCAGCAGCACAGACCTTGGGGACTCGTGGGAAAAACTGTTTTTT
-	TRBV4-1	16	-	TRBJ2-3	CASSQEVSPSTDTQYF	TGCGCCAGCAGCCAAGAGGTCTCACCTAGCACAGATACGCAGTATTTT
-	TRBV6-1	15	-	TRBJ2-6	CASSEDTSGANVLTF	TGTGCCAGCAGTGAAGATACCTCTGGGGCCAACGTCCTGACTTTC